By proportion, the clone carrying this T cell receptor (beta chain) is medium-sized (0.01 to 0.1%). The antigen remains unidentified. This sample is drawn from a study of T cell responses to AZD1222 COVID-19 vaccine. Overall study context: The study pooled second doses at about 4 or about 12 weeks.

Study observations and caveats: Rises in breadth and depth of Spike-specific TCRs came after two AZD1222 doses.

Profiling relied on immunoSEQ multiplex PCR, and the TCRdb table lists in-frame clones only, not all of them. Of roughly 120,000 clones in the sample, about 92% were seen once. The clonotype comes from an adult in good health. The input for sequencing was peripheral blood, taken on day 0 of AZD1222 vaccination.

The CDR3 bases are TGTGCCAGCAGTTTCGGACTAGCGGGACCCACAGATACGCAGTATTTT. It codes for CASSFGLAGPTDTQYF. V gene TRBV27 combines with J gene TRBJ2-3; 12 bases fit TRBD2. The CDR3 totals 16 residues. CDR1 is MNHEY, CDR2 SMNVEV, per germline (reference sequence). The V gene end was trimmed by 3 bases and the J gene end by 2 bases; junction bases not matched to a gene: 3.